A single sample is the source of the 19 T cell receptor beta chains below, sequenced in a study of blood T cells in healthy people across ages (dated by TCRdb to between 2015 and 2016). The library was obtained by 5' RACE. The instrument was an Illumina HiSeq 2500. A second PCR of about 6 to 11 cycles was performed with a sample-barcoded 5' primer and a J-beta primer mix. Using fastp trimming at Q25 and MiXCR clonotype assembly, TCRdb reanalyzed the public sequencing data and kept in-frame beta chains. CDR3 protein sequences are deduplicated, and each keeps its most common genes and DNA. This sample lists some 760,000 distinct CDR3 sequences; approximately 25% were detected once. The ten largest make up under 9.5% of the sample. This same sample was also part of a study on T cells of mothers and their children.

Material: blood. These receptors all stem from a boy between 10 and 17 years old in good health.

This chain joins TRBV4-3 and TRBJ2-1; 14 nucleotides match TRBD2. CDR3 length: 17 residues. V lost 4 bases to trimming and J lost 9 bases; unmatched junction nucleotides: 11. Germline CDR1 reads LGHNA; CDR2 reads YSLEER. This chain's CDR3 is CASSPRTSGGTFSEQFF. The CDR3 coding sequence is TGCGCCAGCAGCCCGAGGACTAGCGGGGGGACCTTTAGTGAGCAGTTCTTC.

The chain recombines TRBV2 with TRBJ1-1; D remains unclear. Germline CDR1 reads SNHLY; CDR2 reads FYNNEI. V was shortened by 0 bases and J by 5 bases, with 10 bases between the two germline ends. This CDR3 has 14 amino acids. The CDR3 here is CASSEAPVLTEAFF. CDR3 DNA sequence: TGTGCCAGCAGTGAAGCACCAGTGTTGACTGAAGCTTTCTTT.

This clonotype was detected a few times. J is TRBJ2-3 and V is TRBV6-5; D might be TRBD1 (6 bases). V lost 4 bases and J lost 0, with 11 bases in between. Germline V gene sequence: CDR1 MNHEY, CDR2 SVGAGI. The CDR3 has 15 residues. CDR3 DNA sequence: TGTGCCAGCAGTTCGCCACAGGGCAGCACAGATACGCAGTATTTT. Its protein product is CASSSPQGSTDTQYF.

In this sample, this clonotype turned up a few times. The rearrangement joins TRBV28 to TRBJ2-7; D may be TRBD1 or TRBD2 (5 bases each). The CDR3 length is 15 residues. V lost 5 bases to trimming and J lost 3 bases, with 17 bases between them. Looked up from germline, CDR1 is MDHEN and CDR2 is SYDVKM. CDR3 loop: CASSQPSGPFYEQYF. For the CDR3, the DNA is TGTGCCAGCAGTCAACCCTCGGGACCATTCTACGAGCAGTACTTC.

The chain employs TRBV28 and TRBJ2-7, with TRBD1 as a possible D gene (6 bases). Trimming shortened V by 5 bases and J by 10 bases, and 18 bases separated the two germline ends. Germline values: CDR1 MDHEN, CDR2 SYDVKM. The CDR3 spans 13 residues. CDR3 DNA sequence: TGTGCCAGCAGTGTACAGGGAATTCTGGGTCAGTACTTC. Translating gives CASSVQGILGQYF.

Only a few counts were recorded for this clonotype. The V gene is TRBV20-1, the J gene TRBJ2-5, with 7 bases that match TRBD2. The J call is in doubt because the DNA end fits TRBJ2-7 better. The CDR3 covers 13 residues. Germline CDR1 and CDR2: DFQATT and SNEGSKA (reference sequence). The CDR3 loop reads CSARTTGGYEQYF. Here the CDR3 DNA reads TGCAGTGCTAGAACGACGGGAGGATACGAGCAGTACTTC.

This chain joins TRBV6-5 and TRBJ1-1, with D possibly matching TRBD1 (5 bases). The germline CDR1 and CDR2 sequences are MNHEY and SVGAGI. CDR3 length: 16 residues. The V end was cut by 2 bases, the J end by 5 bases, with 18 bases between. CDR3 sequence: CASSYLLGDSGTEAFF. CDR3 in DNA: TGTGCCAGCAGTTACCTTCTGGGGGACTCCGGGACTGAAGCTTTCTTT.

This clonotype turned up a few times. The chain carries TRBV7-2 and TRBJ2-1; 11 nucleotides align to TRBD2. Germline V lookup: CDR1 SGHTA, CDR2 FQGNSA. CDR3 length equals 15 residues. The V and J ends lost 1 base and 7 bases, in that order; junction bases with no gene match: 3. For the CDR3, the DNA is TGTGCCAGCAGCTTAGATAGCGGGAGGGGGAATGAGCAGTTCTTC. Translation gives CASSLDSGRGNEQFF.

The chain has TRBV3-1 and TRBJ2-2, with TRBD1 as a possible D gene (5 bases). The CDR3 covers 15 residues. The V end lost 4 bases, the J end lost 7 bases, and 16 bases lay between the germline ends. Germline V CDR1 and CDR2: LGHDT, YNNKEL (reference sequence). This CDR3 is CASSPQGSNGGELFF. The CDR3 nucleotides read TGTGCCAGCAGCCCTCAGGGTTCCAATGGCGGGGAGCTGTTTTTT. Filled out from reference TRBV3-1 and TRBJ2-2, the complete variable domain reads DTAVSQTPKYLVTQMGNDKSIKCEQNLGHDTMYWYKQDSKKFLKIMFSYNNKELIINETVPNRFSPKSPDKAHLNLHINSLELGDSAVYFCASSPQGSNGGELFFGEGSRLTVL.

This clonotype was seen more than once but under ten times. The chain employs TRBV29-1 and TRBJ2-1; TRBD2 matches at 15 bases. V was pared by 3 bases and J by 4 bases, with 1 base of the junction left unmatched. CDR1 SQVTM and CDR2 ANQGSEA come from the germline V gene. The CDR3 is made up of 15 amino acids. The chain's CDR3 is CSVEGLAGGYNEQFF. CDR3 nucleotide sequence: TGCAGCGTTGAGGGACTAGCGGGAGGTTACAATGAGCAGTTCTTC.

This chain joins TRBV28 and TRBJ2-4, with D perhaps matching TRBD1 or TRBD2 (5 bases each). Trimming removed 4 bases from V and 1 base from J, with 20 bases in between. This CDR3 is 18 amino acids long. Per the germline V gene, CDR1 is MDHEN and CDR2 is SYDVKM. The CDR3 nucleotides are TGTGCCAGCAGTTCCCGGGACGGGTCCCAAGGGGCCAAAAACATTCAGTACTTC. It codes for CASSSRDGSQGAKNIQYF.

The chain joins TRBV20-1 to TRBJ1-4; 7 nucleotides match TRBD1. Germline CDR1 reads DFQATT; CDR2 reads SNEGSKA (reference sequence). This CDR3 comprises 16 residues. Germline trimming cut 2 bases from V and 2 bases from J; bases unmatched to any gene: 8. CDR3 nucleotides: TGCAGTGCTAGATCGGGGTTGACAGGGACTAATGAAAAACTGTTTTTT. This codes for CSARSGLTGTNEKLFF.

The J gene is TRBJ1-1, the V gene TRBV12-5; the D is unclear. This CDR3 has 18 residues. The germline CDR1 and CDR2 sequences are LGHNT and FRNRAP. The ends were cut back, 0 bases at V and 0 bases at J, with 17 bases in the middle. The chain's CDR3 is CASGLVEVPTLMNTEAFF. The CDR3 region has the DNA TGTGCTAGTGGTTTGGTTGAGGTTCCGACCTTAATGAACACTGAAGCTTTCTTT.

This clonotype was seen a few times. The chain couples TRBV15 to TRBJ2-5, with 7 bases identical to TRBD2. CDR1 is LNHNV and CDR2 is YYDKDF in the germline V gene (reference sequence). Trimming removed 5 bases from V and 1 base from J; junction bases left unmatched: 7. CDR3 length: 15 residues. The CDR3 nucleotides are TGTGCCACCAGCTCCTACGGGGGGACCCAAGAGACCCAGTACTTC. It specifies CATSSYGGTQETQYF.

Points on this clonotype: At one boundary the junction diverges from the germline segment, which might be a read error. The rearrangement joins TRBV7-9 to TRBJ2-1; 10 positions match TRBD2. The CDR3 totals 14 residues. Per the germline V gene, CDR1 is SEHNR and CDR2 is FQNEAQ (reference sequence). CDR3 residues: CASRGLADYNEQFF. CDR3 DNA: TGCGCCAGCAGAGGACTAGCGGACTACAATGAGCAGTTCTTC.

The table lists this clonotype with a few counts. The chain couples TRBV5-1 to TRBJ2-7; TRBD2 aligns across 7 bases. The CDR3 spans 15 residues. Trimming cost V 0 bases and J 3 bases; bases outside gene matches: 6. The germline CDR1 and CDR2 sequences are SGHRS and YFSETQ. The CDR3 DNA sequence: TGCGCCAGCAGCTTGGGACGGCGGGGGAACTACGAGCAGTACTTC. Its protein product is CASSLGRRGNYEQYF.

The rearrangement joins TRBV6-5 to TRBJ2-7, with D unresolved. V gave up 6 bases and J gave up 0 bases, with 15 bases separating them. Germline CDR1 and CDR2: MNHEY and SVGAGI. This CDR3 contains 15 residues. The CDR3 sequence is CASSRLSWSSYEQYF. Written as DNA, the CDR3 is TGTGCCAGCAGCAGATTGTCGTGGAGCTCCTACGAGCAGTACTTC.

Note on this clonotype: One end of the junction is discordant with germline, which a read error may explain. J is TRBJ2-7 and V is TRBV27; no firm D call. The CDR3 sequence is 15 residues long. Germline CDR1 reads MNHEY; CDR2 reads SMNVEV (reference sequence). The CDR3: CASSLARGTTYEQYF. The CDR3 region has the DNA TGTGCCAGCAGTTTAGCACGTGGAACAACCTATGAGCAGTACTTC.

This clonotype was detected ten times or more. The CDR3 reads CASSSPGTGNRQPQHF. The CDR3 DNA reads TGTGCCAGCAGCAGCCCCGGGACAGGGAATCGGCAGCCCCAGCATTTT. The gene calls are TRBV6-2 or TRBV6-3 and TRBJ1-5; 9 positions match TRBD1. CDR3 length: 16 amino acids. V trimming: 6 bases; J trimming: 7 bases; junction bases outside the gene matches: 13. Germline V gives CDR1 MNHEY, CDR2 SVGEGT.